This T cell receptor beta chain is drawn from a study of T cell responses to AZD1222 COVID-19 vaccine. Sequencing used immunoSEQ multiplex PCR; TCRdb keeps in-frame clones, though not all of them. The sample lists approximately 180,000 clones; around nine tenths were seen once. Findings and limits, study-wide: Baseline seropositives among AZD1222 recipients totaled only five or six. Researchers took repertoire samples only after the peak T cell response had come. Regions left unmutated in variants are reportedly the target of nearly half of spike-specific TCRs. Regions 160-218 and 743-854 dominated among vaccine-associated CD4 TCRs spanning spike.

With regard to this clone: The antigen remains unidentified.

This sequence was found in an adult in good health. The sequencing here drew on peripheral blood, taken on day 0 of AZD1222 vaccination.

CDR3 DNA: TGTGCCTGGAGGGCCGCCTACGAGCAGTACTTC. Translating gives CAWRAAYEQYF. V is TRBV30 and J is TRBJ2-7; no reliable D call. V lost 3 bases to trimming and J lost 2 bases, with 5 bases between them. This CDR3 region has 11 residues. Germline V lookup: CDR1 GTSNPN, CDR2 SVGIG (reference sequence).